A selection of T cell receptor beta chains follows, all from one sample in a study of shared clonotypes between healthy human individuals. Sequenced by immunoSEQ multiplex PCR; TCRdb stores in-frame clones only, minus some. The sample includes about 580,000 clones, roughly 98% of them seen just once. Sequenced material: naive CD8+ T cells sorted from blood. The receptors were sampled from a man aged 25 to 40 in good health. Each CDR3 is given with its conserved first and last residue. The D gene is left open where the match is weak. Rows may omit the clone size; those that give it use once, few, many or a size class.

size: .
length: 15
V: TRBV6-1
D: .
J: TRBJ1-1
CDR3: CASKRGEGPNTEAFF
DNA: TGTGCCAGCAAGAGGGGAGAGGGACCAAACACTGAAGCTTTCTTT

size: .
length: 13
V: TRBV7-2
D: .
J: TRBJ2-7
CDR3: CASSPYSTYEQYF
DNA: TGTGCCAGCAGCCCGTACAGTACCTACGAGCAGTACTTC

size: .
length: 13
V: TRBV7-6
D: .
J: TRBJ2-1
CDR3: CASSPGEYNEQFF
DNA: TGTGCCAGCAGCCCAGGGGAATACAATGAGCAGTTCTTC

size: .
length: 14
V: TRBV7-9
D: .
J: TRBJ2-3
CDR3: CASSAQVALDTQYF
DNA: TGTGCCAGCAGCGCCCAGGTAGCACTGGATACGCAGTATTTT

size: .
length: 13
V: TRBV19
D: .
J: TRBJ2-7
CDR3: CASSINPTYEQYF
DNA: TGTGCCAGTAGTATTAACCCTACCTACGAGCAGTACTTC

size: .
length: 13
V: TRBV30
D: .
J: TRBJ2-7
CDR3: CAWDRVPPYEQYF
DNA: TGTGCCTGGGACCGGGTCCCCCCCTACGAGCAGTACTTC

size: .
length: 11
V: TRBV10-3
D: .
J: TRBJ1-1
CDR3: CAISVGTEAFF
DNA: TGTGCCATCAGTGTGGGCACTGAAGCTTTCTTT

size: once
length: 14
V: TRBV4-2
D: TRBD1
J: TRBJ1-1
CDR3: CASSHGTGQTEAFF
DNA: TGTGCCAGCAGCCACGGGACAGGGCAAACTGAAGCTTTCTTT

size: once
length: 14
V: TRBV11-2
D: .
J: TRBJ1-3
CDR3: CASSLSGTGNTIYF
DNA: TGTGCCAGCAGCTTATCAGGCACTGGAAACACCATATATTTT

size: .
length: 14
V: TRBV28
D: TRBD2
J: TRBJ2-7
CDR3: CASSPSGGSYEQYF
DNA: TGTGCCAGCAGTCCGTCGGGAGGGTCCTACGAGCAGTACTTC

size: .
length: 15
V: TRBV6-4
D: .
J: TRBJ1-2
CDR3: CASSDSGRESYGYTF
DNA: TGTGCCAGCAGTGACTCCGGCAGGGAAAGCTATGGCTACACCTTC

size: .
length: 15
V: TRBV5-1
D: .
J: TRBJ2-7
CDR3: CASSYLPRENYEQYF
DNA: TGCGCCAGCAGCTACCTCCCCCGGGAGAACTACGAGCAGTACTTC

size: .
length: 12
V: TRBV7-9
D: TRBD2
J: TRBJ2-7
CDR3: CASSAGGDEQYF
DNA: TGTGCCAGCAGCGCGGGAGGGGACGAGCAGTACTTC

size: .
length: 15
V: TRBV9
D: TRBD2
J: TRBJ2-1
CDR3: CASSAPVSGIDEQFF
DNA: TGTGCCAGCAGCGCTCCGGTTAGCGGGATCGATGAGCAGTTCTTC

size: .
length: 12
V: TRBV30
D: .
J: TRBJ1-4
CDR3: CAGTEGIEKLFF
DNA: TGTGCCGGTACGGAGGGCATTGAAAAACTGTTTTTT

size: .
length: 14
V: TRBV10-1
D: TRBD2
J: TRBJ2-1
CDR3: CASSASLASNEQFF
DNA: TGCGCCAGCAGTGCCTCACTAGCGTCCAATGAGCAGTTCTTC

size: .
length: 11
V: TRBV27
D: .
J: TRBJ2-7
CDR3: CASSFRSEQYF
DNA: TGTGCCAGCAGTTTTCGGAGTGAGCAGTACTTC

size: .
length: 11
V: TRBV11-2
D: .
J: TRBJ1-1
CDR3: CASMGNTEAFF
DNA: TGTGCCTCGATGGGGAACACTGAAGCTTTCTTT

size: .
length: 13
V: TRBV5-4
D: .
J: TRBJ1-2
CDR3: CASRREPPYGYTF
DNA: TGTGCCAGCAGAAGGGAACCTCCCTATGGCTACACCTTC

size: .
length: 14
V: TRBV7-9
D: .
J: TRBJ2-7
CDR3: CASSSPGGYYEQYF
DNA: TGTGCCAGCAGCTCCCCAGGGGGGTACTACGAGCAGTACTTC

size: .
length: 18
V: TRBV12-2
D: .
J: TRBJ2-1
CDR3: CASRLRRATSGSLDEQFF
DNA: TGTGCAAGTCGCTTAAGGCGGGCAACTAGCGGGAGTCTAGATGAGCAGTTCTTC

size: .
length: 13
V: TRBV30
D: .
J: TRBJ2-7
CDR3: CAWNTGSPYEQYF
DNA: TGTGCCTGGAATACAGGGAGTCCCTACGAGCAGTACTTC

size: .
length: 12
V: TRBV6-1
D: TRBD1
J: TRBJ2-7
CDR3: CATLRTGAEQYF
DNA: TGTGCCACACTGCGGACAGGGGCCGAGCAGTACTTC

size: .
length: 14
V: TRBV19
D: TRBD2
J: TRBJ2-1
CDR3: CACELSGIGNEQFF
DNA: TGTGCCTGCGAACTTAGCGGGATCGGCAATGAGCAGTTCTTC

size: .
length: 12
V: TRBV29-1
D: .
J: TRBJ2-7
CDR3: CSVATGSYEQYF
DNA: TGCAGCGTTGCCACAGGCTCCTACGAGCAGTACTTC

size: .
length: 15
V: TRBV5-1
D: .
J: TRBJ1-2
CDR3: CASSLYGEANYGYTF
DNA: TGCGCCAGCAGCTTGTACGGGGAAGCTAACTATGGCTACACCTTC

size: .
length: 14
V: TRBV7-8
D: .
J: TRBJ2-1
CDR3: CASSTRFVYNEQFF
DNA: TGTGCCAGCAGCACCAGGTTCGTCTACAATGAGCAGTTCTTC